This TCR beta chain was obtained from a study of CD8 T cells in ankylosing spondylitis. This CDR3 has 15 amino acids. V gave up 3 bases and J gave up 0 bases, with 9 bases separating them. The germline V gene encodes CDR1 KGHSH and CDR2 LQKENI. This clonotype was observed at least ten times. Its antigen remains unknown. TCRdb passed the 5' RACE reads through MiXCR, listing each CDR3 protein once. This sample has fewer than 80,000 distinct CDR3 sequences; about 5.4% occur once, and the top ten carry approximately 2.1%. Overall study results and limits: Matched ankylosing spondylitis synovial fluid reportedly contained a significantly enriched population of disease-linked clones. Characteristic, it appeared, of ankylosing spondylitis blood was a TCR beta motif of eight or nine highly homologous variants.

This chain links TRBV18 with TRBJ1-5; no clear D. The material sequenced was blood, either unsorted or a sorted T cell fraction (not recorded which). The receptor comes from a male donor with ankylosing spondylitis or in good health (not recorded which). The CDR3 is CASSPYGDSNQPQHF. The CDR3 nucleotides read TGTGCCAGCTCACCCTACGGCGATAGCAATCAGCCCCAGCATTTT.